This entry describes one TCR beta chain. What antigen it recognizes has not been identified. Base quality data are lacking; no much larger clone is found one base away. The cohort comprised hundreds of healthy bone marrow donors. All cohort members were sampled while nominally healthy, although unrecorded immune exposures were likely present. The donor tested CMV seropositive and was one of the 289 seropositive cohort members. Each donor provided a peripheral blood sample, and peripheral blood mononuclear cells were used for TCR beta sequencing. Genomic DNA was extracted from the blood cell samples with the Qiagen DNeasy Blood Extraction Kit. Libraries were built with the immunoSEQ multiplex PCR assay. For the multiplex PCR, a mixture combining 60 forward primers for TCR Vbeta segments and 13 reverse primers for TCR Jbeta segments was used. The CDR3 region of rearranged TCR beta genes was amplified from genomic DNA by a multiplex PCR assay. Amplified TCR beta libraries were sequenced as 87-base-pair reads on the Illumina HiSeq System. From the authors' description of their analysis: A later analysis tallied 75 million to 95 million unique TCR beta chains across the 666 repertoires, and approximately 9.9 million of those chains were shared by two or more donors. Raw reads were error-corrected and collapsed into unique sequences by a nearest-neighbor algorithm in which closely related sequences were merged to remove PCR and sequencing errors. V, D and J gene segments were assigned by aligning CDR3 sequences to IMGT reference sequences. Each retained sequence needed at least a six-nucleotide match to both a V gene segment and a J gene segment. A rearrangement counted as productive if the CDR3 had no stop codons and remained in frame with V and J, and every other rearrangement counted as non-productive. CDR3 was defined by IMGT convention, running from the second conserved V-encoded cysteine to the conserved J-encoded phenylalanine. The earlier analysis of about 500 of the donors excluded sequences that lacked an unambiguous match to a single V gene segment. In an earlier analysis of a few hundred of the donors, V segments were called functional above 56.7% productive rearrangements and were called segregating when the between-donor standard deviation exceeded 5%. A statistical classification framework was built to diagnose cytomegalovirus status from the catalog of TCR beta chain sequences. A later analysis assigned V and J genes by comparing TCR nucleotide sequences with IMGT/GENE-DB human TR gene sequences. In a later analysis, CDR3 sequences and most-parsimonious VDJ recombination scenarios were assigned using the TCRdist pipeline. In a later analysis, each TCR beta chain was defined by its CDR3 amino acid sequence together with its V-gene family, and reads lacking a unique V-gene family were excluded. In a later analysis, 450 to 600 highly shared, low-generation-probability nucleotide sequences were removed to address suspected cross-contamination and a sequencing artifact. For each public chain, a later analysis derived a clonal expansion index from normalized ranks of inferred template counts within each repertoire. Generation probabilities in a later analysis came from a VDJ recombination model fitted to out-of-frame rearrangements, and those results were checked against IGoR. A later analysis scored TCR-TCR, TCR-HLA and TCR-CMV co-occurrence with hypergeometric tests, applying a repertoire-size bias correction to TCR pairs. A later analysis estimated false discovery rates by permuting HLA or CMV assignments 20 times. In a later analysis, co-occurring TCRs were grouped with DBSCAN, and TCRdist sequence similarity was added when clustering was performed within HLA-allele-positive subsets. Repertoires with fewer than 30,000 or more than 120,000 public chains were left out of co-occurrence clustering, as were five repertoires with anomalous nucleotide sharing. The source is immuneACCESS, and TCRdb retained only in-frame sequences with V and J called. Part of the clones is not carried over; for the studies checked, unresolved V genes explain less than half of this, and the remainder is unexplained. The D gene and trimming were derived from the DNA, and the V and J assignments and clone size from that table. The sample table lists more than 140,000 clones, 82% of them with a count of one. About 3.2% of the sample is held by the ten biggest clonotypes.

The CDR3 runs 12 residues from the cysteine to the phenylalanine. The retained sequence is limited to the CDR3, 36 bases, with the frame set at the first base. The junction shows trimming of 5 bases on V and 4 bases on J, plus 8 bases between the germline ends. The CDR1 and CDR2 encoded by the germline V gene (reference sequence) are LNHDA and SQIVND. This entry comes from a study of cytomegalovirus exposure and HLA in healthy donors (dated by TCRdb to about 2017). About the study as a whole: An earlier analysis of approximately 640 of the donors reported 276 Gb of sequence data and roughly 100 million unique TCR beta sequences from about 200 million T cells. HLA typing included class I and class II loci at four-digit resolution. To predict cytomegalovirus infection status, the study brought together high-throughput TCR immunosequencing, statistical association of individual TCRs with disease status, and machine learning. Among the roughly 370 genotyped donors, roughly 80% belonged to the genetic ancestry cluster associated with self-reported Caucasian donors. Using immunosequencing, the study profiled T cell repertoires from 666 subjects and related those repertoires to cytomegalovirus serostatus. In the later analysis, no new phenotypic data were used to find candidate immune exposures; instead, reliance was placed on TCR beta sequences and their occurrence across donors. All discovery cohort repertoires had been generated using a single sequencing platform. To study patterns of TCR occurrence, a later analysis re-analyzed previously published TCR beta repertoires from around 660 donors and added high-resolution HLA genotyping. The study was designed to test whether signatures of past pathogen exposure could be identified by cataloging public T cell receptors. Alongside the repertoire data, information on donor age, sex, ethnicity and CMV serostatus was compiled. Four or five DR-DQ haplotypes were handled as single units for association and clustering because linkage in the cohort was strong. Across some 400 genotyped donors of the cohort, an average of roughly 250,000 unique TCR beta nucleotide sequences per donor were sequenced, and roughly a sixth of those sequences were non-productive. A later genetic analysis used genome-wide SNP genotypes for about three fifths of the 666 donors, treating that subset as a discovery cohort. A separate validation cohort of about 110 different subjects was used in addition to the approximately 700-subject first cohort. Roughly 300 gigabases of sequencing data and approximately 91 million unique TCR sequences made up an early release that covered approximately 700 HLA-typed donors. The number of typed donors differed by locus: about 629-640 for A, B, C, DRB1 and DQB1; 522 for DQA1; around 580 for DPA1; and around 470 for DPB1. In an earlier analysis of 587 of the donors, high-throughput TCR beta sequencing was used to judge whether each TCR beta V gene segment behaved as functional or pseudogenic.

Beyond this particular receptor, the publication reports: In a later analysis, HLA-associated TCR beta chains showed more clonal expansion and lower generation probabilities than non-associated chains that were equally common. An earlier analysis of several hundred of the donors showed that most TCR beta V segments appeared in productive rearrangements either about 87% or about 30% of the time, which broadly matched IMGT annotations. A further reported finding was that TCR beta sequences accurately predicted the HLA-A and HLA-B alleles for most subjects in the first cohort. The earlier analysis of approximately 590 of the donors excluded roughly 17 rarely observed V segments, including chromosome 9 orphons, because counts were too low. Some IMGT-functional V segments, including TRBV6-2 and TRBV6-3, could not be told apart with the 87-base-pair reads, so those segments were excluded. Because HLA typing was unavailable for some donors at each locus, only the typed subset was used in association tests. Roughly uniform sequencing depth across donors was assumed in presence/absence analyses, although this assumption may not hold. Only TCR beta chains were sequenced in this cohort, and the absence of alpha or paired-chain data limited detectable features. The authors suggested that the approach could potentially be extended to other disease states and immunological phenotypes. The classifier was reported to diagnose cytomegalovirus status with high specificity and sensitivity in both the original cohort and the validation cohort. Linkage disequilibrium might explain the correlated functional status among segregating V segments, but an unknown experimental factor could not be ruled out. Three of the identified cytomegalovirus-associated TCR beta chains were confirmed in vitro to be specific for cytomegalovirus antigens. In a later genetic analysis, a missense DCLRE1C variant was associated with V-gene and J-gene trimming of TCR beta chains, and the association was replicated in an independent cohort. The study listed 150 to 200 TCR beta chains as associated with cytomegalovirus. Assigning TCR associations to individual alleles was difficult when HLA alleles, especially DR and DQ, strongly co-occurred. According to a later analysis, parvovirus B19, influenza, CMV and Epstein-Barr virus appeared linked to several top co-occurrence clusters. In a later analysis, most CMV-associated TCR beta chains were found to appear HLA-restricted, with HLA associations seemingly driven largely by CMV exposure. The only immune exposure information available for the cohort was CMV serostatus. According to a later genetic analysis, donors in an Asian-associated ancestry cluster had fewer N-insertions in productive TCRs than the approximately 710-donor mean. The sequencing pipeline was judged likely to have produced a cluster of highly shared sequence variants as a technical artifact. Specific HLA alleles were associated with over 15,000 TCR beta sequences at a false discovery rate of 0.05 in a later analysis. According to a later analysis, TCR association rates differed among HLA loci, with DRB1 alleles showing the most associated TCRs and HLA-C alleles showing the fewest. Most TCR sequences were observed very rarely across donors, whereas some public TCRs were present in many individuals.

What was sequenced was PBMCs. The sequence links TRBV19 to TRBJ1-2; the D gene cannot be resolved reliably. This clonotype originated in a man between 18 and 35 years old in good health and CMV-seropositive. The CDR3 region: CASSDGVYGYTF. DNA sequence: TGTGCCAGTAGTGATGGAGTCTATGGCTACACCTTC.